These 30 T cell receptor beta chains were sequenced from one sample in a study of metastatic and nonmetastatic thyroid tumors. Ahead of thyroid surgery, no patient had received treatment of any kind. TCRdb re-processed the PCR reads through MiXCR. The sample yields under 35,000 clones, approximately 25% seen once. Sample: blood. The receptors were sampled from a female donor with papillary thyroid cancer or a benign thyroid nodule (not recorded which). Some clones in this sample may be carry-over from other donors' samples.

CDR3 DNA: TGTGCCAGCTCATTATCCCTTCAGGGAACTGAAGCTTTCTTT. Protein sequence: CASSLSLQGTEAFF. The chain couples TRBV18 to TRBJ1-1, with a possible D match to TRBD1 (5 bases). Germline CDR1 and CDR2: KGHSH and LQKENI. The CDR3 length is 14 residues. Trimming removed 5 bases from V and 5 bases from J, with 15 bases in between.

Note on this clone: A read error may account for a junction end that differs from germline. This rearrangement joins TRBV5-1 to TRBJ2-2, with 9 nucleotides matching TRBD2. Germline V gene lookup returns CDR1 SGHRS and CDR2 YFSETQ. The CDR3 has 18 amino acids. CDR3 loop: CACSLDAGGIRFTGELFF. The CDR3 nucleotides read TGCGCCTGCAGCTTGGATGCGGGAGGGATCCGTTTCACCGGGGAGCTGTTTTTT.

The chain is built from TRBV19 and TRBJ2-3; D may be TRBD1 (5 bases). The CDR3 sequence is 13 residues long. The germline V and J ends were trimmed by 5 bases and 3 bases, with 9 bases remaining between them. Per germline, CDR1 LNHDA and CDR2 SQIVND (reference sequence). Here the CDR3 reads CASSLYRTDTQYF. The CDR3 DNA follows: TGTGCCAGTAGTTTATACAGGACAGATACGCAGTATTTT.

This clone has more than one count but fewer than ten. The chain joins TRBV6-1 to TRBJ2-1; 11 bases align to TRBD2. CDR3 length: 16 residues. V shed 3 bases and J 10 bases; nucleotides not matched to a gene: 11. Germline V gene lookup returns CDR1 MNHNS and CDR2 SASEGT. The CDR3 DNA reads TGTGCCAGCAGTGATCCCGAACTAGCGGGAGTCTCCGAGCAGTTCTTC. Translating it yields CASSDPELAGVSEQFF.

As regards this clone: A read error may account for a junction end that differs from germline. J is TRBJ2-7 and V is TRBV12-3 or TRBV12-4; unclear D gene. The CDR3 length is 14 residues. The CDR3, as DNA: TGTGCCAGCAGTTTAAGGACGTTTTCCTACGGGCAGTACTTC. Translated, it gives CASSLRTFSYGQYF.

Ten or more counts support this clone. The chain employs TRBV3-1 and TRBJ2-2, with 7 bases that match TRBD2. The CDR3 has 15 amino acids. From germline, CDR1 is LGHDT and CDR2 YNNKEL (reference sequence). V shed 5 bases, J shed 2 bases, and the junction held 5 bases outside the gene matches. The CDR3 reads CASSKSGINTGELFF. The CDR3 nucleotides read TGTGCCAGCAGCAAAAGCGGGATTAACACCGGGGAGCTGTTTTTT. Together with reference TRBV3-1 and TRBJ2-2, the CDR3 gives the full variable domain: DTAVSQTPKYLVTQMGNDKSIKCEQNLGHDTMYWYKQDSKKFLKIMFSYNNKELIINETVPNRFSPKSPDKAHLNLHINSLELGDSAVYFCASSKSGINTGELFFGEGSRLTVL.

The chain links TRBV7-2 to TRBJ1-1; D unclear. V gave up 3 bases and J gave up 11 bases, with 19 bases separating them. The germline V gene has CDR1 SGHTA and CDR2 FQGNSA. This CDR3 has 14 amino acids. This chain's CDR3 is CASSLASLGMVAFF. In DNA form, the CDR3 reads TGTGCCAGCAGCTTGGCCTCCCTGGGAATGGTGGCTTTCTTT.

The CDR3 sequence is CASSFKVDYEQYF. The CDR3 DNA reads TGTGCCAGCAGCTTCAAGGTTGACTACGAGCAGTACTTC. The genes are TRBV11-3 and TRBJ2-7; D not resolved. Germline assignment: CDR1 SGHNT and CDR2 YENEEA. The CDR3 contains 13 residues. V lost 3 bases and J lost 3, with 9 bases in between.

At least ten counts were recorded for this clone. The CDR3 DNA is TGCAGTGCTCCCACAACGATCGGACCTGAAGCTTTCTTT. Residues: CSAPTTIGPEAFF. This rearrangement joins TRBV20-1 to TRBJ1-1; D is undetermined. The V gene's germline CDR1 is DFQATT and CDR2 SNEGSKA (reference sequence). This CDR3 contains 13 residues. V was pared by 5 bases and J by 6 bases, with 16 bases between.

With respect to this clone: One end of the junction does not line up with germline, which may come from a read error. This sequence joins TRBV5-4 and TRBJ1-6, with a weak D call TRBD1 (5 bases). The CDR3 spans 17 residues. Looked up from germline, CDR1 is SGHNT and CDR2 is YYREEE (reference sequence). CDR3 loop: CASSLYAGPSFNSLLHF. In nucleotides, the CDR3 is TGTGCCAGCAGCTTGTACGCAGGGCCCTCGTTCAATTCACTCCTCCACTTT.

At least ten counts were recorded for this clone. CDR3 residues: CAISPRGGLYEQYF. The CDR3 DNA reads as TGTGCCATCAGCCCACGGGGGGGCCTCTACGAGCAGTACTTC. The chain couples TRBV10-3 to TRBJ2-7; 8 nucleotides align to TRBD2. The trim removed 6 bases at V and 3 bases at J, leaving 7 bases unmatched. The CDR3 consists of 14 residues. CDR1 is ENHRY and CDR2 is SYGVKD in the germline V gene.

This clone showed up many times. The genes are TRBV12-5 and TRBJ2-5; 7 bases are shared with TRBD2. The CDR3 spans 13 residues. Trimming cost V 2 bases and J 7 bases; bases outside gene matches: 4. Looked up from germline, CDR1 is LGHNT and CDR2 is FRNRAP. The CDR3 nucleotides are TGTGCTAGTGGTTTGTCCCCGGGGGGGACCCAGTACTTC. Its translation is CASGLSPGGTQYF. Combining the CDR3 with reference TRBV12-5 and TRBJ2-5 gives the whole variable domain DARVTQTPRHKVTEMGQEVTMRCQPILGHNTVFWYRQTMMQGLELLAYFRNRAPLDDSGMPKDRFSAEMPDATLATLKIQPSEPRDSAVYFCASGLSPGGTQYFGPGTRLLVL.

V gene TRBV20-1 combines with J gene TRBJ2-1; D unclear. Trimming left V 4 bases short and J 3 bases short, with 7 bases between. This CDR3 comprises 12 residues. The V gene's germline CDR1 is DFQATT and CDR2 SNEGSKA (reference sequence). CDR3 in amino acids: CSAILIYNEQFF. In nucleotides, the CDR3 is TGCAGTGCTATCCTGATCTACAATGAGCAGTTCTTC.

This clone was picked up many times. V is TRBV12-3 or TRBV12-4 and J is TRBJ2-5, with unresolved D. The V end was cut by 0 bases, the J end by 4 bases, with 9 bases between. The length of the CDR3 is 14 residues. The CDR3 nucleotides read TGTGCCAGCAGTTTAGCGGGTGGCATAGAGACCCAGTACTTC. This translates into CASSLAGGIETQYF.

The chain links TRBV6-5 to TRBJ2-7; possibly TRBD2 for D (6 bases). The CDR3 is 15 amino acids. Deletions cut 4 bases from V and 2 bases from J, with 15 bases between. Germline values: CDR1 MNHEY, CDR2 SVGAGI. CDR3 nucleotide sequence: TGTGCCAGCAGTTTCCAAGATAGCGGACCCTACGAGCAGTACTTC. Its translation: CASSFQDSGPYEQYF.

The chain is built from TRBV6-4 and TRBJ2-2, with D perhaps TRBD2 (6 bases). V was trimmed by 11 bases and J by 4 bases, leaving 20 bases between them. Germline values: CDR1 MRHNA, CDR2 SNTAGT. CDR3 length equals 15 residues. This CDR3 is CACGIGVVGTGELFF. The CDR3 region has the DNA TGTGCCTGCGGGATAGGGGTAGTGGGCACCGGGGAGCTGTTTTTT.

This clone was seen ten or more times. The V and J genes are TRBV7-8 and TRBJ2-1; D assignment may be TRBD1 or TRBD2 (6 bases each). The germline CDR1 and CDR2 sequences are SGHVS and FQNEAQ. CDR3 size: 15 residues. The ends were cut back, 8 bases at V and 6 bases at J, with 20 bases in the middle. CDR3 sequence: CASSKGGRDSNEQFF. The CDR3 bases are TGTGCCAGCTCTAAAGGGGGGCGGGACTCCAATGAGCAGTTCTTC.

This clone was picked up many times. This chain joins TRBV6-1 and TRBJ2-1; a possible D gene is TRBD2 (6 bases). In germline, CDR1 is MNHNS, CDR2 SASEGT. V was cut by 7 bases and J by 0 bases, with 13 bases left in between. There are 15 residues in the CDR3. Here the CDR3 DNA reads TGTGCCAGCATCAAGGGGCGGGACTCCTACAATGAGCAGTTCTTC. This encodes CASIKGRDSYNEQFF.

As for this clone: An end of the junction does not agree with germline; a read error may underlie this. The chain recombines TRBV11-1 with TRBJ2-2, with D perhaps TRBD2 (5 bases). From germline, CDR1 is SGHAT and CDR2 FQDESV (reference sequence). The CDR3 extends over 17 amino acids. The CDR3 coding sequence is TGTGCCAGCAGCTCCCCGGTTGGTAGCGTGAACACCGTGGAGCTGTTTTTT. As protein: CASSSPVGSVNTVELFF.

This clone was observed many times. This sequence joins TRBV30 and TRBJ1-2; the D gene is possibly TRBD1 (6 bases). Trimming removed 1 base at V and 0 bases at J, with 15 bases between. The CDR3 has 16 residues. Germline CDR1 reads GTSNPN; CDR2 reads SVGIG (reference sequence). The chain's CDR3 is CAWSASGTLANYGYTF. The CDR3 DNA reads TGTGCCTGGAGTGCCTCCGGGACACTCGCTAACTATGGCTACACCTTC.

This clone was counted between two and nine times. This chain connects TRBV6-2 or TRBV6-3 to TRBJ2-2; 7 positions match TRBD2. This CDR3 is built from 16 residues. Germline CDR1 MNHEY, CDR2 SVGEGT. Unmatched junction bases numbered 12, after V lost 4 bases and J lost 7 bases. In nucleotides, the CDR3 is TGTGCCAGCAGTTTGGCGGGGGAACCGGGAAACGGGGAGCTGTTTTTT. Encoded protein: CASSLAGEPGNGELFF.

This clone was detected ten times or more. The V and J genes are TRBV28 and TRBJ2-7; D is tentatively TRBD1 or TRBD2 (5 bases each). Trimming left V 6 bases short and J 1 base short, with 16 bases between. There are 15 residues in the CDR3. Germline V CDR1 and CDR2: MDHEN, SYDVKM. The CDR3 sequence: CASRSPGALSYEQYF. CDR3 DNA: TGTGCCAGCAGATCCCCCGGGGCCTTATCCTACGAGCAGTACTTC.

V is TRBV10-3 and J is TRBJ2-1; 8 bases line up with TRBD2. The CDR3 extends over 15 amino acids. The V gene end was trimmed by 5 bases and the J gene end by 7 bases; junction bases not matched to a gene: 10. The germline gives CDR1 ENHRY, CDR2 SYGVKD. The CDR3 bases are TGTGCCATCAGTCCCTCGGGAGGGGCCCGGAATGAGCAGTTCTTC. This translates into CAISPSGGARNEQFF.

This clone has ten or more counts. This sequence joins TRBV7-2 and TRBJ2-1; no reliable D call. CDR1 is SGHTA and CDR2 is FQGNSA in the germline V gene. This CDR3 comprises 15 residues. V was trimmed by 0 bases and J by 7 bases, leaving 13 bases between them. The CDR3 nucleotides are TGTGCCAGCAGCTTAGCGGGCCCCCCGACGAATGAGCAGTTCTTC. It translates to CASSLAGPPTNEQFF. The variable domain in full, completed from reference TRBV7-2 and TRBJ2-1, reads GAGVSQSPSNKVTEKGKDVELRCDPISGHTALYWYRQSLGQGLEFLIYFQGNSAPDKSGLPSDRFSAERTGGSVSTLTIQRTQQEDSAVYLCASSLAGPPTNEQFFGPGTRLTVL.

This clone was recorded many times. The rearrangement joins TRBV12-3 or TRBV12-4 to TRBJ2-2; D is uncertain. The V and J ends lost 3 bases and 6 bases respectively, with 11 bases between them. The CDR3 totals 14 residues. The CDR3 nucleotides read TGTGCCAGCAGTTTTGACTCCCGGTCCGGGGAGCTGTTTTTT. It yields the protein CASSFDSRSGELFF.

The table lists this clone with many counts. V usage is TRBV20-1 and J usage is TRBJ2-3, with TRBD2 matching over 7 bases. V shed 6 bases, J shed 6 bases, and the junction held 6 bases outside the gene matches. CDR1 and CDR2 from the germline V gene are DFQATT and SNEGSKA (reference sequence). CDR3 size: 12 residues. For the CDR3, the DNA is TGCAGTGCGCCGCTAGCGGCGGATACGCAGTATTTT. Its translation: CSAPLAADTQYF.

This clone was seen ten or more times. The gene calls are TRBV29-1 and TRBJ2-3; 9 bases match TRBD2. Per germline, CDR1 SQVTM and CDR2 ANQGSEA. The J segment lost 5 bases and the V segment lost 1 base, leaving 1 base of the junction unmatched. The CDR3 loop spans 13 amino acids. The CDR3 here is CSVEGSGGDTQYF. CDR3 DNA sequence: TGCAGCGTTGAAGGTAGCGGGGGAGATACGCAGTATTTT.

This clone was recorded many times. The V call is TRBV7-2, the J call TRBJ2-1; 15 nucleotides match TRBD2. This CDR3 is built from 19 residues. J gave up 9 bases and V 2 bases, and 14 bases lay outside the gene matches. Germline CDR1 SGHTA, CDR2 FQGNSA. CDR3 residues: CASSLPRGTSGRRGSEQFF. The CDR3 coding sequence is TGTGCCAGCAGCTTACCGCGAGGGACTAGCGGGAGGCGGGGAAGTGAGCAGTTCTTC.

This clone was found a few times. V is TRBV28 and J is TRBJ1-1; 7 bases agree with TRBD1. Germline lookup yields CDR1 MDHEN and CDR2 SYDVKM. Losses at the gene ends were 6 bases for V and 4 bases for J; bases not matched to a gene: 8. The length of the CDR3 is 14 residues. Here the CDR3 reads CASRVGTASTEAFF. The DNA for the CDR3 is TGTGCCAGCAGAGTCGGGACAGCGAGCACTGAAGCTTTCTTT. Full variable domain (rest looked up from reference TRBV28 and TRBJ1-1): DVKVTQSSRYLVKRTGEKVFLECVQDMDHENMFWYRQDPGLGLRLIYFSYDVKMKEKGDIPEGYSVSREKKERFSLILESASTNQTSMYLCASRVGTASTEAFFGQGTRLTVV.

This clone was seen at least ten times. The genes are TRBV29-1 and TRBJ2-5; no reliable D call. Germline V gene data show CDR1 as SQVTM and CDR2 as ANQGSEA. This CDR3 has 14 amino acids. V lost 3 bases to trimming and J lost 7 bases, with 18 bases between them. The CDR3 nucleotides read TGCAGCGTTGACCTCATGTCGGCGACGGGGACCCAGTACTTC. It encodes CSVDLMSATGTQYF.